This T cell receptor (beta chain) was captured in a study of Ad26.COV2.S vaccination and SARS-CoV-2 variants. Study details: Among those in the COV1001 Ad26.COV2.S trial arm was the donor. Intramuscularly, Ad26.COV2.S was given either once or twice, 56 days apart.

This table comes from immunoSEQ multiplex PCR, and its TCRdb copy is limited to in-frame clones, with some not included. The data contain 320,000 or so clones, around 90% of them singletons. Treatment defined: some 19 received Ad26.COV2.S at low or high dose, single or two shots; about 5 received placebo; per-sample allocation not given. Specimen acquisition occurred on day 63 following the initial vaccine or placebo injection. CDR1 is SGHRS, CDR2 YFSETQ, per germline. The CDR3 totals 15 residues. J was trimmed by 3 bases and V by 0 bases; bases with no gene match: 2. General study findings and limits: Using TCR breadth and depth analyses may have led to underestimated total T cell responses.

For this clone: Its antigen is currently unknown.

The V call is TRBV5-1, the J call TRBJ2-1; 8 nucleotides align to TRBD2. This sample comprised peripheral blood, obtained in a trial of Ad26.COV2.S vaccine versus placebo. This clonotype was obtained from a person aged 18-60 years who received the Ad26.COV2.S COVID-19 vaccine or a placebo. This CDR3 reads CASSLASGYYNEQFF. CDR3 coding DNA: TGCGCCAGCAGCTTGGCTAGCGGGTACTACAATGAGCAGTTCTTC.